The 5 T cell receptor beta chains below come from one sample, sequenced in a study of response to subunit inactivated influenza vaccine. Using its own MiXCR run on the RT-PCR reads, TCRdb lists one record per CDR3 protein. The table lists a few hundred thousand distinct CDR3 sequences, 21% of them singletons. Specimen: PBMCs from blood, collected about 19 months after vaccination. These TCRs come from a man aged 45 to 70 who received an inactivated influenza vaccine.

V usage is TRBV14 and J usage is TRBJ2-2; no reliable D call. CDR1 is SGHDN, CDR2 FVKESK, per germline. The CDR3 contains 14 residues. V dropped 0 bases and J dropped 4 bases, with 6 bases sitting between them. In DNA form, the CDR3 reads TGTGCCAGCAGCCAAGATTGGAGCACCGGGGAGCTGTTTTTT. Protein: CASSQDWSTGELFF.

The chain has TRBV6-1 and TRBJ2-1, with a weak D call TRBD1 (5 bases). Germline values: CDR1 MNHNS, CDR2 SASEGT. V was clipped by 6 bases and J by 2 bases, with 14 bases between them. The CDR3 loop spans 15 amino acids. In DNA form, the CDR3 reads TGTGCCAGCAGAAGGGGCCGCCAGGCCTACAATGAGCAGTTCTTC. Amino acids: CASRRGRQAYNEQFF.

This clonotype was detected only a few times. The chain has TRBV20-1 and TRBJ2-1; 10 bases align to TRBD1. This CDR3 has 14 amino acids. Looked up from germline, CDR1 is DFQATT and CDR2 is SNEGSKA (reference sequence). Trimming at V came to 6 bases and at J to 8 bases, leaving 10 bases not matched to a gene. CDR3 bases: TGCAGTGCACACGACAGGGGGCTAGGGGATGAGCAGTTCTTC. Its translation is CSAHDRGLGDEQFF.

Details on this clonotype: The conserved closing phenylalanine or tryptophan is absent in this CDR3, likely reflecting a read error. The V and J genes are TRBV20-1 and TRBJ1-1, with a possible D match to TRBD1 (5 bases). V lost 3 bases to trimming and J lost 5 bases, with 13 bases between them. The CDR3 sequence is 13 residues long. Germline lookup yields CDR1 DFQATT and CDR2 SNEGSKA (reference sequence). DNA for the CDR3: TGCAGTGCTAGGCCCGGGACCGATACTGAAGCTTTCTCT. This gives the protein CSARPGTDTEAFS.

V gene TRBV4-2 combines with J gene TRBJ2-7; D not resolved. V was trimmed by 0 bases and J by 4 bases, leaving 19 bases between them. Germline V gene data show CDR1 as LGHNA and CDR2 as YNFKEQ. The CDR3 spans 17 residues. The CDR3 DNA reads TGTGCCAGCAGCCAAGATCTCCCTAGTTCGTGGGGATACGAGCAGTACTTC. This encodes CASSQDLPSSWGYEQYF.